The 21 T cell receptor beta chains given below trace back to one sample, sequenced in a study of neoadjuvant nivolumab and ipilimumab in lung cancer. TCRdb's copy holds only in-frame clones and misses some; the assay was immunoSEQ multiplex PCR. The sample consists of 6,500 to 10,000 clones, 79% of them appearing once. The sample here was adjacent normal lung tissue, taken after neoadjuvant nivolumab, alone or with ipilimumab, at or shortly before surgery. These receptors were collected from an adult with non-small cell lung cancer.

Here the CDR3 reads CASKTSGGPNEQFF. The CDR3 DNA follows: TGTGCCAGTAAGACTAGCGGGGGGCCCAATGAGCAGTTCTTC. The chain employs TRBV7-9 and TRBJ2-1, with 13 bases fitting TRBD2. V shed 9 bases and J 6 bases; nucleotides not matched to a gene: 5. CDR3 length: 14 residues. The germline gives CDR1 SEHNR, CDR2 FQNEAQ (reference sequence).

This clone was detected only once. The chain has TRBV7-9 and TRBJ1-2; maybe TRBD1 (5 bases). V was shortened by 3 bases and J by 6 bases, with 5 bases between the two germline ends. The CDR3 runs to 11 residues. Germline CDR1 reads SEHNR; CDR2 reads FQNEAQ (reference sequence). The CDR3, as DNA: TGTGCCAGCAGCTTGGGGGATGGCTACACCTTC. It specifies CASSLGDGYTF.

The V and J genes are TRBV2 and TRBJ2-3; D is undetermined. The CDR3 runs to 11 residues. Germline values: CDR1 SNHLY, CDR2 FYNNEI. V was trimmed by 6 bases and J by 7 bases, leaving 8 bases between them. The CDR3: CASSPSHTQYF. The CDR3 DNA follows: TGTGCCAGCAGCCCCAGCCATACGCAGTATTTT.

V usage is TRBV27 and J usage is TRBJ1-2, with D maybe TRBD1 (6 bases). Germline V lookup: CDR1 MNHEY, CDR2 SMNVEV (reference sequence). CDR3 length: 16 amino acids. V was cut by 0 bases and J by 2 bases, with 13 bases left in between. The CDR3 sequence is CASSLSLSTGNYGYTF. The DNA of the CDR3 is TGTGCCAGCAGTTTATCCCTCTCGACAGGAAACTATGGCTACACCTTC.

The chain has TRBV29-1 and TRBJ1-1; no clear D. Germline V CDR1 and CDR2: SQVTM, ANQGSEA. Between the trimmed V and J ends, which lost 6 bases and 5 bases, there was a span of 19 bases. The CDR3 totals 14 residues. In DNA form, the CDR3 reads TGCAGCGTACAATCTACGGGAGCTGGAACTGAAGCTTTCTTT. Translating gives CSVQSTGAGTEAFF.

The gene calls are TRBV15 and TRBJ2-7; 8 nucleotides align to TRBD1. Germline trimming cut 1 base from V and 4 bases from J; bases unmatched to any gene: 6. The CDR3 covers 15 residues. Germline V gives CDR1 LNHNV, CDR2 YYDKDF (reference sequence). The CDR3 DNA sequence: TGTGCCACCAGCAGAGCTCGGACAGGGCCTTACGAGCAGTACTTC. This encodes CATSRARTGPYEQYF.

The chain joins TRBV7-2 to TRBJ1-2; D might be TRBD1 (6 bases). The CDR3 sequence is 12 residues long. V was cut by 5 bases and J by 6 bases, with 10 bases left in between. Germline V CDR1 and CDR2: SGHTA, FQGNSA. The CDR3 DNA sequence: TGTGCCAGCAGCCCCCGGACAGATGGCTACACCTTC. Encoded protein: CASSPRTDGYTF.

This chain joins TRBV6-5 and TRBJ2-5, with D possibly TRBD1 on 6 matching bases. The V gene's germline CDR1 is MNHEY and CDR2 SVGAGI. This CDR3 is 14 amino acids long. V gave up 2 bases and J gave up 5 bases, with 12 bases separating them. The CDR3, as DNA: TGTGCCAGCAGTTACCCGGGACACAGGGAGACCCAGTACTTC. Protein sequence: CASSYPGHRETQYF.

This clone was counted between two and nine times. The V and J genes are TRBV27 and TRBJ2-3; D unclear. The V gene lost 8 bases and the J gene lost 0 bases, with 6 bases spanning the gap. Germline V CDR1 and CDR2: MNHEY, SMNVEV (reference sequence). This CDR3 has 12 residues. DNA for the CDR3: TGTGCCAGCTACACTAGCACAGATACGCAGTATTTT. Protein: CASYTSTDTQYF.

CDR3 coding DNA: TGTGCCAGCAGCTTAGGCGGGACATCCAACTATGGCTACACCTTC. Translating it yields CASSLGGTSNYGYTF. V gene TRBV7-9 combines with J gene TRBJ1-2, with TRBD1 as a possible D gene (6 bases). The CDR3 loop spans 15 amino acids. Per germline, CDR1 SEHNR and CDR2 FQNEAQ (reference sequence). V was shortened by 1 base and J by 2 bases, with 11 bases between the two germline ends.

The rearrangement uses TRBV29-1 and TRBJ2-1; D might be TRBD1 or TRBD2, each matching 5 bases. Trimming pared 5 bases from V and 0 bases from J, leaving 11 bases between. The germline CDR1 and CDR2 sequences are SQVTM and ANQGSEA. The CDR3 is 14 residues long. The CDR3 sequence is CSVLGVSSYNEQFF. For the CDR3, the DNA is TGCAGCGTTCTGGGGGTGAGCTCCTACAATGAGCAGTTCTTC.

This clone has only one observation. The chain is built from TRBV29-1 and TRBJ1-2, with 8 bases matching TRBD1. CDR1 SQVTM and CDR2 ANQGSEA come from the germline V gene. The CDR3 is made up of 12 amino acids. Trimming at V came to 6 bases and at J to 4 bases, leaving 4 bases not matched to a gene. The CDR3 protein is CSVVDRVYGYTF. CDR3 sequence (DNA): TGCAGCGTGGTGGACAGGGTCTATGGCTACACCTTC.

V and J are TRBV5-3 and TRBJ2-3; D call uncertain. TRBV5-3 is designated an ORF whose function remains uncertain. V was cut by 5 bases and J by 5 bases, with 18 bases left in between. There are 15 residues in the CDR3. CDR3 coding DNA: TGTGCCAGAAGTAATGGACCCATCCCCTTAGATACGCAGTATTTT. Protein product: CARSNGPIPLDTQYF.

The chain couples TRBV5-1 to TRBJ2-4; 7 nucleotides align to TRBD2. The ends lost 0 bases at V and 0 bases at J; junction bases unmatched: 9. Germline assignment: CDR1 SGHRS and CDR2 YFSETQ. The CDR3 spans 18 residues. CDR3 amino acids: CASSLEVGGDLAKNIQYF. For the CDR3, the DNA is TGCGCCAGCAGCTTGGAAGTGGGGGGGGATCTAGCCAAAAACATTCAGTACTTC.

The chain is built from TRBV10-3 and TRBJ2-1; TRBD1 agrees at 8 bases. There are 13 residues in the CDR3. Germline V gives CDR1 ENHRY, CDR2 SYGVKD. V lost 6 bases, J lost 3 bases, and 1 base stayed unmatched. In DNA form, the CDR3 reads TGTGCCATCAGAGGACAGGGCTACAATGAGCAGTTCTTC. It translates to CAIRGQGYNEQFF.

A few counts support this clone. The V gene is TRBV30, the J gene TRBJ2-2; no definite D call. Germline V gene sequence: CDR1 GTSNPN, CDR2 SVGIG (reference sequence). Trimming cost V 2 bases and J 1 base, with 8 bases left between them. The CDR3 consists of 14 residues. CDR3 coding DNA: TGTGCCTGGAGTCGGATGCAGAACACCGGGGAGCTGTTTTTT. Translated, it gives CAWSRMQNTGELFF.

For this clone: An end of the junction differs from the germline gene, which may be a read error. The chain joins TRBV10-2 to TRBJ2-7, with a tentative D call TRBD2 (5 bases). Germline V gene data show CDR1 as WSHSY and CDR2 as SAAADI. The CDR3 sequence is 13 residues long. CDR3 in amino acids: CASGDHLQSFFNF. The CDR3 nucleotides read TGCGCCTCCGGGGATCACCTCCAAAGCTTCTTCAACTTC.

The gene calls are TRBV2 and TRBJ1-2, with TRBD1 identical over 8 bases. Germline CDR1 is SNHLY and CDR2 is FYNNEI. The trim removed 6 bases at V and 7 bases at J, leaving 7 bases unmatched. This CDR3 is 13 amino acids long. The CDR3 DNA reads as TGTGCCAGCAGCGAGACAGGGGAGGCTGGCTACACCTTC. Its protein is CASSETGEAGYTF.

The J gene is TRBJ2-2, the V gene TRBV5-1; possibly TRBD1 or TRBD2 for D (6 bases each). Trimming took 0 bases from V and 4 from J, leaving 13 bases between them. The CDR3 runs to 16 residues. CDR1 SGHRS and CDR2 YFSETQ come from the germline V gene. The CDR3 DNA reads as TGCGCCAGCAGCTTGGCCGGGGGCCGGGGCACCGGGGAGCTGTTTTTT. This codes for CASSLAGGRGTGELFF.

This clone turned up a few times. The rearrangement uses TRBV25-1 and TRBJ2-7; D perhaps matches TRBD1 (6 bases). Trimming shortened V by 2 bases and J by 0 bases, and 11 bases separated the two germline ends. CDR1 and CDR2 (germline): MGHDK, SYGVNS. CDR3 size: 15 residues. The CDR3 region is CASSERTASSYEQYF. CDR3 DNA sequence: TGTGCCAGCAGTGAACGGACAGCGAGCTCCTACGAGCAGTACTTC.

The rearrangement joins TRBV5-4 to TRBJ2-6; TRBD1 aligns across 7 bases. The CDR3 sequence is 15 residues long. Germline V CDR1 and CDR2: SGHNT, YYREEE (reference sequence). Trimming removed 4 bases from V and 2 bases from J; junction bases left unmatched: 3. The CDR3 DNA follows: TGTGCCAGCAGCGAGGGACAGACTGGGGCCAACGTCCTGACTTTC. Protein: CASSEGQTGANVLTF.